The 27 T cell receptor beta chains below were found in one sample sequenced in a study of T cell clones after liver transplantation. This table comes from immunoSEQ multiplex PCR, and its TCRdb copy is limited to in-frame clones, with some not included. This sample has 98,000 or so clones; 75% to 90% occur once, and the top ten carry about 1%. Source: CD4+ T cells from blood, taken before liver transplant. Receptors were obtained from a human donor who received a liver transplant.

This rearrangement joins TRBV6-5 to TRBJ1-5; D is possibly TRBD1 (5 bases). Germline lookup yields CDR1 MNHEY and CDR2 SVGAGI. V lost 5 bases, J lost 8 bases, and 13 bases lay in between. The CDR3 loop spans 13 amino acids. CDR3 coding DNA: TGTGCCAGCAGTGACAGCGTTAAGGAGCCCCAGCATTTT. Protein sequence: CASSDSVKEPQHF.

The chain carries TRBV7-2 and TRBJ2-2; no clear D gene. Germline V gene lookup returns CDR1 SGHTA and CDR2 FQGNSA. Trimming took 5 bases from V and 3 from J, leaving 7 bases between them. The length of the CDR3 is 13 residues. The DNA of the CDR3 is TGTGCCAGCAGCCCATTTTACACCGGGGAGCTGTTTTTT. The encoded protein is CASSPFYTGELFF.

The chain joins TRBV11-1 to TRBJ1-2; 10 positions match TRBD1. V trimming: 3 bases; J trimming: 8 bases; junction bases outside the gene matches: 6. In germline, CDR1 is SGHAT, CDR2 FQDESV (reference sequence). The CDR3 length is 14 residues. The chain's CDR3 is CASSFSGTGDGYTF. CDR3 in DNA: TGTGCCAGCAGCTTCAGTGGGACAGGGGACGGCTACACCTTC. Combining the CDR3 with reference TRBV11-1 and TRBJ1-2 gives the whole variable domain EAEVAQSPRYKITEKSQAVAFWCDPISGHATLYWYRQILGQGPELLVQFQDESVVDDSQLPKDRFSAERLKGVDSTLKIQPAELGDSAMYLCASSFSGTGDGYTFGSGTRLTVV.

The chain links TRBV28 to TRBJ1-5, with D hard to call. Looked up from germline, CDR1 is MDHEN and CDR2 is SYDVKM. V lost 6 bases, J lost 0 bases, and 6 bases lay in between. This CDR3 spans 13 amino acids. Written as DNA, the CDR3 is TGTGCCAGCAGGTATTATAGCAATCAGCCCCAGCATTTT. Amino acid sequence: CASRYYSNQPQHF.

The rearrangement joins TRBV2 to TRBJ2-7; tentative D call: TRBD2 (5 bases). The V and J ends lost 5 bases and 3 bases respectively, with 14 bases between them. Germline V CDR1 and CDR2: SNHLY, FYNNEI. The length of the CDR3 is 14 residues. The CDR3 region is CASSLRGTGYEQYF. The CDR3 region has the DNA TGTGCCAGCAGTCTTCGGGGAACCGGCTACGAGCAGTACTTC.

The sample holds one count of this clone. The chain employs TRBV28 and TRBJ1-2, with no clear D. This CDR3 has 12 residues. Germline CDR1 reads MDHEN; CDR2 reads SYDVKM. Trimming removed 5 bases at V and 2 bases at J, with 6 bases between. Written as DNA, the CDR3 is TGTGCCAGCAGTGCCTCAAACTATGGCTACACCTTC. Amino acids: CASSASNYGYTF.

The chain uses TRBV5-8 and TRBJ1-5, with 7 bases identical to TRBD1. V dropped 1 base and J dropped 3; count of bases not matched to a gene: 4. The germline V gene encodes CDR1 SGHTS and CDR2 YDEGEE. The CDR3 extends over 15 amino acids. The CDR3 sequence is CASSLNDRDNQPQHF. As DNA, the CDR3 is TGTGCCAGCAGCTTGAACGACAGGGACAATCAGCCCCAGCATTTT.

This clone came up once. This sequence joins TRBV30 and TRBJ1-4, with 8 bases matching TRBD1. Trimming cost V 5 bases and J 8 bases; bases outside gene matches: 10. CDR1 is GTSNPN and CDR2 is SVGIG in the germline V gene (reference sequence). The CDR3 is made up of 14 amino acids. In nucleotides, the CDR3 is TGTGCCTGGGGAAAGACAGGGGCTGGAGAAAAACTGTTTTTT. Encoded protein: CAWGKTGAGEKLFF.

The chain carries TRBV18 and TRBJ1-1, with D hard to call. In germline, CDR1 is KGHSH, CDR2 LQKENI. This CDR3 region has 14 residues. The V and J ends lost 4 bases and 2 bases respectively, with 11 bases between them. CDR3 region: CASSQSGFNTEAFF. The CDR3 region has the DNA TGTGCCAGCTCACAATCAGGATTTAACACTGAAGCTTTCTTT. The full variable domain, completed using reference TRBV18 and TRBJ1-1, is NAGVMQNPRHLVRRRGQEARLRCSPMKGHSHVYWYRQLPEEGLKFMVYLQKENIIDESGMPKERFSAEFPKEGPSILRIQQVVRGDSAAYFCASSQSGFNTEAFFGQGTRLTVV.

V usage is TRBV30 and J usage is TRBJ2-7; D is uncertain. CDR1 GTSNPN and CDR2 SVGIG come from the germline V gene (reference sequence). The V end was cut by 3 bases, the J end by 4 bases, with 19 bases between. The CDR3 is 15 residues long. The CDR3 region is CAWRVYHRSQYEQYF. The DNA of the CDR3 is TGTGCCTGGAGGGTCTATCATCGGTCACAATACGAGCAGTACTTC.

The J gene is TRBJ2-7, the V gene TRBV5-1, with unresolved D. In germline, CDR1 is SGHRS, CDR2 YFSETQ. The V and J ends lost 0 bases and 6 bases respectively, with 7 bases between them. This CDR3 comprises 12 residues. The chain's CDR3 is CASSLEAGEQYF. The CDR3 region has the DNA TGCGCCAGCAGCTTGGAGGCAGGCGAGCAGTACTTC.

This chain links TRBV4-1 with TRBJ2-2; tentative D call: TRBD2 (5 bases). The ends were cut back, 1 base at V and 7 bases at J, with 10 bases in the middle. Germline V gives CDR1 MGHRA, CDR2 YSYEKL. This CDR3 spans 14 amino acids. DNA of the CDR3: TGCGCCAGCAGCCAAGGCCTGAGGGACGGGGAGCTGTTTTTT. Protein product: CASSQGLRDGELFF.

The chain uses TRBV7-6 and TRBJ2-7; 7 nucleotides agree with TRBD1. The V gene's germline CDR1 is SGHVS and CDR2 FNYEAQ. V gave up 5 bases and J gave up 3 bases; unmatched junction bases: 13. This CDR3 has 16 residues. CDR3 residues: CASSPKPTGQSYEQYF. The CDR3 DNA reads TGTGCCAGCAGCCCCAAACCGACAGGGCAAAGCTACGAGCAGTACTTC.

The chain is built from TRBV6-6 and TRBJ1-2, with TRBD1 identical over 7 bases. Germline-derived CDR1 and CDR2 are MNHNY and SVGAGI (reference sequence). V lost 5 bases to trimming and J lost 4 bases; unmatched junction nucleotides: 7. This CDR3 is 14 amino acids long. The CDR3 DNA is TGTGCCAGCAGTCAGACAGGGAGTAGCTATGGCTACACCTTC. It specifies CASSQTGSSYGYTF.

The V call is TRBV27, the J call TRBJ2-1; the D gene could be TRBD1 or TRBD2 (5 bases each). Trimming left V 4 bases short and J 6 bases short, with 13 bases between. Germline assignment: CDR1 MNHEY and CDR2 SMNVEV (reference sequence). This CDR3 spans 14 amino acids. The CDR3 loop is CASSSGLAFNEQFF. The CDR3 nucleotides are TGTGCCAGCAGTTCGGGGCTAGCCTTCAATGAGCAGTTCTTC.

The table lists this clone with a count of one. This CDR3 is also generated by other DNA sequences in the sample. The chain uses TRBV5-1 and TRBJ1-2, with no clear D. V was cut by 4 bases and J by 1 base, with 17 bases left in between. The length of the CDR3 is 16 residues. Germline assignment: CDR1 SGHRS and CDR2 YFSETQ. The CDR3 DNA follows: TGCGCCAGCAGCAAGACGGGGTCAGAGAATAACTATGGCTACACCTTC. Protein product: CASSKTGSENNYGYTF.

This clone has a single count. This chain links TRBV6-5 with TRBJ1-1; no reliable D call. V lost 2 bases, J lost 0 bases, and 4 bases lay in between. The CDR3 runs 13 residues. Germline-derived CDR1 and CDR2 are MNHEY and SVGAGI. Written as DNA, the CDR3 is TGTGCCAGCAGTTACAAATTGAACACTGAAGCTTTCTTT. Its protein is CASSYKLNTEAFF.

The chain has TRBV18 and TRBJ1-1, with unresolved D. Per germline, CDR1 KGHSH and CDR2 LQKENI. The CDR3 spans 13 residues. The germline V and J ends were trimmed by 6 bases and 1 base, with 9 bases remaining between them. In DNA, the CDR3 is TGTGCCAGCTCTGGAGCTGCGAACACTGAAGCTTTCTTT. Translating it yields CASSGAANTEAFF.

The gene calls are TRBV5-4 and TRBJ1-1; tentative D call: TRBD1 (5 bases). Per the germline V gene, CDR1 is SGHNT and CDR2 is YYREEE (reference sequence). V lost 5 bases and J lost 1, with 15 bases in between. The CDR3 is 15 residues long. CDR3 region: CASRSAGGANTEAFF. Here the CDR3 DNA reads TGTGCCAGCAGATCAGCTGGGGGTGCGAACACTGAAGCTTTCTTT.

In this sample, this clone turned up once. The chain has TRBV2 and TRBJ2-3; D may be TRBD2 (6 bases). The CDR3 has 14 residues. Germline loops: CDR1 SNHLY, CDR2 FYNNEI. V dropped 4 bases and J dropped 3 bases, with 11 bases sitting between them. The CDR3 spells CASSGIGGTDTQYF. In nucleotides, the CDR3 is TGTGCCAGCAGTGGTATCGGGGGAACAGATACGCAGTATTTT.

This clone has only a few counts. This rearrangement joins TRBV7-9 to TRBJ1-5, with a weak D call TRBD1 (6 bases). V was trimmed by 5 bases and J by 2 bases, leaving 13 bases between them. This CDR3 region has 15 residues. Germline CDR1 reads SEHNR; CDR2 reads FQNEAQ (reference sequence). The CDR3 DNA follows: TGTGCCAGCAGCCGGGACATTAGTGGCAATCAGCCCCAGCATTTT. This translates into CASSRDISGNQPQHF.

This chain joins TRBV7-9 and TRBJ2-1; a possible D gene is TRBD1 (6 bases). CDR1 is SEHNR, CDR2 FQNEAQ, per germline (reference sequence). V lost 5 bases and J 4 bases, leaving 15 bases between the germline ends. The CDR3 has 15 residues. CDR3 sequence: CASSRTGTQYNEQFF. As DNA, the CDR3 is TGTGCCAGCAGCCGGACCGGGACACAGTACAATGAGCAGTTCTTC.

This clone was recorded only once. This chain links TRBV7-6 with TRBJ2-7; 9 positions match TRBD1. Germline assignment: CDR1 SGHVS and CDR2 FNYEAQ. There are 15 residues in the CDR3. Trimming removed 1 base from V and 4 bases from J; junction bases left unmatched: 5. CDR3 DNA: TGTGCCAGCAGCTTAGGCCGGGACAGGGAATACGAGCAGTACTTC. This codes for CASSLGRDREYEQYF.

This chain joins TRBV4-3 and TRBJ2-5; D not certain. The V end was cut by 1 base, the J end by 5 bases, with 11 bases between. The CDR3 is 14 residues long. Germline V lookup: CDR1 LGHNA, CDR2 YSLEER. The CDR3 sequence is CASSQGALSETQYF. The CDR3 bases are TGCGCCAGCAGCCAAGGAGCCTTGAGTGAGACCCAGTACTTC.

This sequence joins TRBV29-1 and TRBJ1-1; possible D gene TRBD1, 6 bases. The length of the CDR3 is 12 residues. V lost 1 base and J lost 7, with 10 bases in between. Germline CDR1 and CDR2: SQVTM and ANQGSEA. The CDR3 loop is CSVEGDRFEAFF. DNA of the CDR3: TGCAGCGTTGAAGGTGACAGGTTTGAAGCTTTCTTT.

A few counts support this clone. V usage is TRBV5-1 and J usage is TRBJ2-2; TRBD1 agrees at 8 bases. This CDR3 region has 17 residues. CDR1 is SGHRS and CDR2 is YFSETQ in the germline V gene. The V and J ends lost 0 bases and 4 bases, in that order; junction bases with no gene match: 8. DNA of the CDR3: TGCGCCAGCAGCTTGGGACAGGGGAGGTCGGTCACCGGGGAGCTGTTTTTT. Its translation is CASSLGQGRSVTGELFF. Together with reference TRBV5-1 and TRBJ2-2, the CDR3 gives the full variable domain: KAGVTQTPRYLIKTRGQQVTLSCSPISGHRSVSWYQQTPGQGLQFLFEYFSETQRNKGNFPGRFSGRQFSNSRSEMNVSTLELGDSALYLCASSLGQGRSVTGELFFGEGSRLTVL.

The chain links TRBV7-7 to TRBJ2-7, with a weak D call TRBD2 (6 bases). The ends were cut back, 5 bases at V and 3 bases at J, with 29 bases in the middle. The CDR3 loop spans 19 amino acids. Germline V CDR1 and CDR2: SSHAT, FNYEAQ (reference sequence). In DNA, the CDR3 is TGTGCCAGCAGCAGACTAGGAGGACTACCACCGCAAACTAACTACGAGCAGTACTTC. Its translation is CASSRLGGLPPQTNYEQYF. Complete variable domain (other parts from reference TRBV7-7 and TRBJ2-7): GAGVSQSPRYKVTKRGQDVTLRCDPISSHATLYWYQQALGQGPEFLTYFNYEAQPDKSGLPSDRFSAERPEGSISTLTIQRTEQRDSAMYRCASSRLGGLPPQTNYEQYFGPGTRLTVT.